This passage covers 2 T cell receptor beta chains from one sample sequenced in a study of memory CD4+ T cells and cytomegalovirus serostatus. Single viable CD3+CD4+CD8-CD45RO+ cells were sorted as the memory CD4+ T cells. Generated by immunoSEQ multiplex PCR, the TCRdb table keeps only in-frame clones and is missing some. In the table there are roughly 48,000 clones, 60% to 85% of which are singletons. The sample was memory CD4+ T cells from blood. Receptors originate from an adult in good health and CMV-seropositive.

The CDR3 loop reads CSASPGYTF. CDR3 nucleotide sequence: TGCAGTGCTTCCCCAGGCTACACCTTC. J is TRBJ1-2 and V is TRBV20-1; D gene unclear. The ends were cut back, 5 bases at V and 8 bases at J, with 6 bases in the middle. Germline V gives CDR1 DFQATT, CDR2 SNEGSKA (reference sequence). This CDR3 has 9 residues.

The V gene is TRBV18, the J gene TRBJ2-3; 11 bases line up with TRBD1. The ends lost 3 bases at V and 2 bases at J; junction bases unmatched: 1. Per germline, CDR1 KGHSH and CDR2 LQKENI. The CDR3 has 15 amino acids. CDR3 sequence reads: CASSPGQGVTDTQYF. The CDR3 region has the DNA TGTGCCAGCTCACCGGGACAGGGGGTCACAGATACGCAGTATTTT.